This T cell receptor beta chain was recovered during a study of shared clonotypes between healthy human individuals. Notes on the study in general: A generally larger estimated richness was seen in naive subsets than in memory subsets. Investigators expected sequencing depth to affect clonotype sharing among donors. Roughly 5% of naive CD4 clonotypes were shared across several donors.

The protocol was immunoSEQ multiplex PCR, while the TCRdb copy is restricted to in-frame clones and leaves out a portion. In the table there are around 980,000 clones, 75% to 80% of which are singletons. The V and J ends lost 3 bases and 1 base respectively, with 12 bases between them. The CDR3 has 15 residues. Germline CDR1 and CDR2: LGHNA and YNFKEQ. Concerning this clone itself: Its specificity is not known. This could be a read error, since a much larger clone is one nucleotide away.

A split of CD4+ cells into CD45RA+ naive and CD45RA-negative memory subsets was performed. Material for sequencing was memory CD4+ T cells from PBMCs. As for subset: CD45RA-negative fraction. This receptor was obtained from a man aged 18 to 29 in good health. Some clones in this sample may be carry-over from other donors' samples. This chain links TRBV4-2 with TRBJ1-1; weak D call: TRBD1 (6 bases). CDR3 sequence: CASSQKGGPNTEAFF. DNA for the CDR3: TGTGCCAGCAGCCAGAAGGGGGGGCCGAACACTGAAGCTTTCTTT.